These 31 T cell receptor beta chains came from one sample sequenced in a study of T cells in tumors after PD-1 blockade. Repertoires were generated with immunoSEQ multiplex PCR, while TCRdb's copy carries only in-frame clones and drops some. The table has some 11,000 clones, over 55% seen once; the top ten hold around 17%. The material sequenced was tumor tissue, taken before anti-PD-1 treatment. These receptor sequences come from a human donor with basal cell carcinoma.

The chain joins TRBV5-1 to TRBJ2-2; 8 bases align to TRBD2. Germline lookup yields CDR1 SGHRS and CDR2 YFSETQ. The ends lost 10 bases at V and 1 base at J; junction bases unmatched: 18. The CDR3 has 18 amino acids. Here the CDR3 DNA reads TGCGCCCCCAGCCGGATCCTCCCGGGGGGGATGAACACCGGGGAGCTGTTTTTT. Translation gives CAPSRILPGGMNTGELFF. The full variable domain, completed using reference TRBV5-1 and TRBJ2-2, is KAGVTQTPRYLIKTRGQQVTLSCSPISGHRSVSWYQQTPGQGLQFLFEYFSETQRNKGNFPGRFSGRQFSNSRSEMNVSTLELGDSALYLCAPSRILPGGMNTGELFFGEGSRLTVL.

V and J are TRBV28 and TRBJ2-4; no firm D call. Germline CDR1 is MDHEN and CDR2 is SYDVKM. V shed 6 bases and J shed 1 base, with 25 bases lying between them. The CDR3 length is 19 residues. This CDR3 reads CASSLKKLPGPRAKNIQYF. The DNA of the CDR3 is TGTGCCAGCAGCCTCAAAAAGCTTCCGGGTCCGAGGGCCAAAAACATTCAGTACTTC.

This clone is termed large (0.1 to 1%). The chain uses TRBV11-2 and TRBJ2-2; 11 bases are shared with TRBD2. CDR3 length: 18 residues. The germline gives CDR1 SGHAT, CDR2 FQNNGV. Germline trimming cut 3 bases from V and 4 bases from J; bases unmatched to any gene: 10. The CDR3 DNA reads TGTGCCAGCAGCTTTCCCGAAAGACTAGCGGGGCTCACCGGGGAGCTGTTTTTT. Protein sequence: CASSFPERLAGLTGELFF.

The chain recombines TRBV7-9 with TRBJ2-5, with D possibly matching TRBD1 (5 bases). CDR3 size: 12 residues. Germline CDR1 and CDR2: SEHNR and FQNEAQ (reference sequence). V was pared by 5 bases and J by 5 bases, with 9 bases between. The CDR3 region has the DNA TGTGCCAGCAGCACTCCAGGGGAGACCCAGTACTTC. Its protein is CASSTPGETQYF.

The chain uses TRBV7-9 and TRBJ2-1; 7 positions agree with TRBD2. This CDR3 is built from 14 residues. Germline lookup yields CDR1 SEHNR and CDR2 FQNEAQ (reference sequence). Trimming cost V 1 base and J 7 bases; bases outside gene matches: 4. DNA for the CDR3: TGTGCCAGCAGCTTAGGGACTAGTTGGAATGAGCAGTTCTTC. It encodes CASSLGTSWNEQFF.

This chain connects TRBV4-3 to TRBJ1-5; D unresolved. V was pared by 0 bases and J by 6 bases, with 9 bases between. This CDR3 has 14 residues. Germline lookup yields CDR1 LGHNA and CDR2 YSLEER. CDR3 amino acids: CASSQELEGQPQHF. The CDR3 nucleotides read TGCGCCAGCAGCCAAGAGTTAGAAGGTCAGCCCCAGCATTTT.

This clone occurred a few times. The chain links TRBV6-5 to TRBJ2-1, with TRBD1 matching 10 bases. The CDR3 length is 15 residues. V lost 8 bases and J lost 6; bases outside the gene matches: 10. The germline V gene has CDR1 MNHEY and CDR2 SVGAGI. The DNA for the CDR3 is TGTGCCAGCGGCCCGGGACAGGGGCGGTCCAATGAGCAGTTCTTC. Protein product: CASGPGQGRSNEQFF.

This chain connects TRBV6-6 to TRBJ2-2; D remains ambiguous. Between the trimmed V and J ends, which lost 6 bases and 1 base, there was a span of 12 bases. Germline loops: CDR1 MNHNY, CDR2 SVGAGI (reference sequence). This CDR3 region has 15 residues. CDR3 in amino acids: CASSQPPGNTGELFF. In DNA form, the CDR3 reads TGTGCCAGCAGCCAACCCCCGGGGAACACCGGGGAGCTGTTTTTT.

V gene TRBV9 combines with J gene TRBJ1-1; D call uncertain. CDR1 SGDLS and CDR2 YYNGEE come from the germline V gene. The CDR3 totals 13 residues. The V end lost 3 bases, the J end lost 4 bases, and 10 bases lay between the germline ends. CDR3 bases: TGTGCCAGCAGCGCCTCGGTGGGCACTGAAGCTTTCTTT. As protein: CASSASVGTEAFF. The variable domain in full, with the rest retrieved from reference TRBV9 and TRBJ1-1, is DSGVTQTPKHLITATGQRVTLRCSPRSGDLSVYWYQQSLDQGLQFLIQYYNGEERAKGNILERFSAQQFPDLHSELNLSSLELGDSALYFCASSASVGTEAFFGQGTRLTVV.

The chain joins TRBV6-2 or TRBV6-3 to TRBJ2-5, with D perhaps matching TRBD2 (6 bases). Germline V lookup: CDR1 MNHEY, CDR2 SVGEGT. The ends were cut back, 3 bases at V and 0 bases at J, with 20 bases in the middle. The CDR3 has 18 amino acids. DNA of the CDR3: TGTGCCAGCAGTTATTTATTGGGACGGAGCGGGTACCAAGAGACCCAGTACTTC. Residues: CASSYLLGRSGYQETQYF.

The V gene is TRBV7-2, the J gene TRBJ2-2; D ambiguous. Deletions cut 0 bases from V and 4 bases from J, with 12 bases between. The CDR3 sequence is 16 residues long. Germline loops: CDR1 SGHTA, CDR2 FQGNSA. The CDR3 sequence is CASSLARSSGTGELFF. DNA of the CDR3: TGTGCCAGCAGCTTAGCGCGCTCATCGGGCACCGGGGAGCTGTTTTTT.

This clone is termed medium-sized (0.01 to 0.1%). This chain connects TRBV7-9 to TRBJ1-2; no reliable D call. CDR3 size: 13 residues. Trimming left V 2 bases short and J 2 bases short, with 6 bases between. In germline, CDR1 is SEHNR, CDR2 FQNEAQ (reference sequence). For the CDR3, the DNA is TGTGCCAGCAGCTTATTGCAGAACTATGGCTACACCTTC. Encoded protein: CASSLLQNYGYTF.

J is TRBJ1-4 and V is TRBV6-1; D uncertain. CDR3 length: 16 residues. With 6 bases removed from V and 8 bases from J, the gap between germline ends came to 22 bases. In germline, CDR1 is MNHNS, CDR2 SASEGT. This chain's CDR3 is CASSETFTVKGEKLFF. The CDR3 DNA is TGTGCCAGCAGCGAAACTTTTACAGTTAAAGGAGAAAAACTGTTTTTT.

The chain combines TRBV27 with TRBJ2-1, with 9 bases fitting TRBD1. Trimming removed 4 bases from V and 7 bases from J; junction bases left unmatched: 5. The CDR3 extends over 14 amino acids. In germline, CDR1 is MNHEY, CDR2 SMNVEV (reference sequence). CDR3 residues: CASSSPTGGNEQFF. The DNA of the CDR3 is TGTGCCAGCAGTTCCCCGACAGGGGGTAATGAGCAGTTCTTC.

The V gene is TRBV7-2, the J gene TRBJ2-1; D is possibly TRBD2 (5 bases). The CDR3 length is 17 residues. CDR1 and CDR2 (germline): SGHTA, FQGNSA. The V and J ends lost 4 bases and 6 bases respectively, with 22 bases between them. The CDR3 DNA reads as TGTGCCAGCAGCTCCCGGGGTACCGGGGTAGCTCCCAATGAGCAGTTCTTC. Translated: CASSSRGTGVAPNEQFF.

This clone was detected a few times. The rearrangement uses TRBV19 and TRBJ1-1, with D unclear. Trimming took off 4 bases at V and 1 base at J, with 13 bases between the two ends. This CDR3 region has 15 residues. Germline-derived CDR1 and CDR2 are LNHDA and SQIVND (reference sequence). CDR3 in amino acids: CASSTLTKTNTEAFF. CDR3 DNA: TGTGCCAGTAGTACCCTCACTAAGACGAACACTGAAGCTTTCTTT. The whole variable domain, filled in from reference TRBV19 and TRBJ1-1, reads DGGITQSPKYLFRKEGQNVTLSCEQNLNHDAMYWYRQDPGQGLRLIYYSQIVNDFQKGDIAEGYSVSREKKESFPLTVTSAQKNPTAFYLCASSTLTKTNTEAFFGQGTRLTVV.

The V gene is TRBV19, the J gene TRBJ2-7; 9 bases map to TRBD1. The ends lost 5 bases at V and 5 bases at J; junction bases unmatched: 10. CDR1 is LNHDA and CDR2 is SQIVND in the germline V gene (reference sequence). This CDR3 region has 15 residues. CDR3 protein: CASSAKTGGRHEQYF. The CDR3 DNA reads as TGTGCCAGTAGTGCCAAGACAGGGGGGCGCCACGAGCAGTACTTC.

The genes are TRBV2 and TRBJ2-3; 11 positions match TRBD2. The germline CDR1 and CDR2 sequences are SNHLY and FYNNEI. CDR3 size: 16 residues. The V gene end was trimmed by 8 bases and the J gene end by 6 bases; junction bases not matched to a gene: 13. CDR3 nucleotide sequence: TGTGCCAGCCGCCCGGGGTTAGCGGGGGGGCCTGATACGCAGTATTTT. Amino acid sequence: CASRPGLAGGPDTQYF. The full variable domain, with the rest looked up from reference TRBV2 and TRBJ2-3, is EPEVTQTPSHQVTQMGQEVILRCVPISNHLYFYWYRQILGQKVEFLVSFYNNEISEKSEIFDDQFSVERPDGSNFTLKIRSTKLEDSAMYFCASRPGLAGGPDTQYFGPGTRLTVL.

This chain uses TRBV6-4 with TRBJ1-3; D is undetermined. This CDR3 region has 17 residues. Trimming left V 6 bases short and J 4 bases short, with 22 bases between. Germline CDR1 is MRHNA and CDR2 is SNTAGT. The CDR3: CASRDGVPKGGGNTIYF. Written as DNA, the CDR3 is TGTGCCAGCAGGGATGGAGTACCCAAGGGCGGGGGAAACACCATATATTTT.

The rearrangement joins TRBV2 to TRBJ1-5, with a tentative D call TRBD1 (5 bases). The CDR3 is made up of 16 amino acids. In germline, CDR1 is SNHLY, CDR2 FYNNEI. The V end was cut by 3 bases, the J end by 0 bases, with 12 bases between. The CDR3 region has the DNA TGTGCCAGCAGTGATGAAGGGACTTATAGCAATCAGCCCCAGCATTTT. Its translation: CASSDEGTYSNQPQHF.

CDR3 residues: CASSYSKGRVDEQYF. Here the CDR3 DNA reads TGTGCCAGCAGTTACTCGAAGGGCAGGGTGGATGAGCAGTACTTC. The chain joins TRBV6-5 to TRBJ2-7, with D possibly being TRBD1 (5 bases). The CDR3 covers 15 residues. The V end lost 0 bases, the J end lost 7 bases, and 16 bases lay between the germline ends. The germline V gene encodes CDR1 MNHEY and CDR2 SVGAGI.

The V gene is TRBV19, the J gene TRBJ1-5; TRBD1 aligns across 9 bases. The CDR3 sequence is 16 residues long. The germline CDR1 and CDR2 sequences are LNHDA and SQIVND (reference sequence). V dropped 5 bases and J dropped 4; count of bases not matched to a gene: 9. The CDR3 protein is CASSPYPGTGNQPQHF. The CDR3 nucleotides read TGTGCCAGTAGTCCCTACCCCGGGACAGGGAATCAGCCCCAGCATTTT.

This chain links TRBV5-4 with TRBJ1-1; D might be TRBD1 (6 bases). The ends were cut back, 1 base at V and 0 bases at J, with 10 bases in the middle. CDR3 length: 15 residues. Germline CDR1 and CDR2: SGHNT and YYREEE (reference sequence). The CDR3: CASSLPQGLNTEAFF. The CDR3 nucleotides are TGTGCCAGCAGCTTGCCACAGGGACTGAACACTGAAGCTTTCTTT.

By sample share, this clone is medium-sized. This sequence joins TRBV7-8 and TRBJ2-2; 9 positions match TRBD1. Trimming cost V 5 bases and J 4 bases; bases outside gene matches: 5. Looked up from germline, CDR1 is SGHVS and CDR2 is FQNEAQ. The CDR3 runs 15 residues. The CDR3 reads CASSTTGGGTGELFF. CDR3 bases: TGTGCCAGCAGCACTACAGGGGGCGGCACCGGGGAGCTGTTTTTT.

The CDR3 sequence: CSASDRGEQYF. The CDR3 region has the DNA TGCAGTGCGTCTGACAGGGGCGAGCAGTACTTC. The chain carries TRBV20-1 and TRBJ2-7; TRBD1 matches at 8 bases. After removal of 6 bases from V and 6 bases from J, the junction contained 4 bases not matched to a gene. Per the germline V gene, CDR1 is DFQATT and CDR2 is SNEGSKA (reference sequence). The CDR3 is 11 amino acids.

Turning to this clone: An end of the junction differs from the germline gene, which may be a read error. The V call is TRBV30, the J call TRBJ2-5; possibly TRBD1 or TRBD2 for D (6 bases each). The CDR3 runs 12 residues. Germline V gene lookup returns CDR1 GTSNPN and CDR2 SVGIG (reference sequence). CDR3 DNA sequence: TGTGCCTGGAGTGAGGGGGGAGAGCTGGGGAACTTC. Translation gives CAWSEGGELGNF. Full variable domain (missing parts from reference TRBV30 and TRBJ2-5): SQTIHQWPATLVQPVGSPLSLECTVEGTSNPNLYWYRQAAGRGLQLLFYSVGIGQISSEVPQNLSASRPQDRQFILSSKKLLLSDSGFYLCAWSEGGELGNFGPGTRLLVL.

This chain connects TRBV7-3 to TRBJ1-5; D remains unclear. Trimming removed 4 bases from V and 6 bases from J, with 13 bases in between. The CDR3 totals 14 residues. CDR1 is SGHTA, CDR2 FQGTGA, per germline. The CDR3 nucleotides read TGTGCCAGCAGCTCCCAGGCGGGAGGTCAGCCCCAGCATTTT. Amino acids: CASSSQAGGQPQHF.

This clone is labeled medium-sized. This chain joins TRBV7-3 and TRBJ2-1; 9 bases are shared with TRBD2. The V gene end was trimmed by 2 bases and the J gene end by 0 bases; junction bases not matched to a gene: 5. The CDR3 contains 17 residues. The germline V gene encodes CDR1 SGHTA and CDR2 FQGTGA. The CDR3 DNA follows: TGTGCCAGCAGCTTATACGCGGGAGGGTCCTCCTACAATGAGCAGTTCTTC. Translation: CASSLYAGGSSYNEQFF.

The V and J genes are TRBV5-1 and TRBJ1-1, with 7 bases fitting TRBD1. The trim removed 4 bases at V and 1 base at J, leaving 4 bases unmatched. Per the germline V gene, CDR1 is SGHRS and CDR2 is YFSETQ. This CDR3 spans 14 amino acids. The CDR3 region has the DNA TGCGCCAGCAGCGTGGGGGACAGGAACACTGAAGCTTTCTTT. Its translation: CASSVGDRNTEAFF.

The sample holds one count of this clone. In DNA, the CDR3 is TGTGCCAGTAGGGGCTGGGGTTCGGAGACCCAGTACTTC. Amino acid sequence: CASRGWGSETQYF. The chain links TRBV28 to TRBJ2-5, with D perhaps TRBD1 (5 bases). From germline, CDR1 is MDHEN and CDR2 SYDVKM. Deletions cut 9 bases from V and 5 bases from J, with 16 bases between. There are 13 residues in the CDR3.

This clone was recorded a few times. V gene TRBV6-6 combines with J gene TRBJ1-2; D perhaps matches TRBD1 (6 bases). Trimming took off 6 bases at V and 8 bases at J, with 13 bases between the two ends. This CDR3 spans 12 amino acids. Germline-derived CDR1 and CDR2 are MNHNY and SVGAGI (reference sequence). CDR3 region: CASSPTGSGYTF. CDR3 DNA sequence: TGTGCCAGCAGCCCTACAGGGTCGGGCTACACCTTC.